This T cell receptor beta chain is drawn from a study of cytomegalovirus exposure and HLA in healthy donors. Study-level results: The authors listed approximately 150 TCR beta chains as cytomegalovirus-associated. Most TCR sequences showed up rarely, but some public TCRs showed up in many donors. Accurate prediction of most subjects' HLA-A and HLA-B alleles from TCR beta sequences was reported.

PCR primers comprised 60 Vbeta and 13 Jbeta primers. The assay was immunoSEQ multiplex PCR, and TCRdb's table has in-frame clones only and misses some. The sample yields about 150,000 clones, around 83% seen once. Germline values: CDR1 SGHNT, CDR2 YYREEE (reference sequence). Trimming stripped 3 bases from V and 0 bases from J, with 12 bases between. This CDR3 comprises 15 residues. A remark on this clone: Its target is not known.

Every donor was a healthy person donating bone marrow. This chain connects TRBV5-4 to TRBJ1-1; D uncertain. The sequence came from a man aged 25-40 years in good health and CMV-seropositive. The specimen sequenced was PBMCs. This CDR3 reads CASSSSAVMNTEAFF. The CDR3 nucleotides are TGTGCCAGCAGCTCCTCCGCGGTCATGAACACTGAAGCTTTCTTT.